One and the same sample provided the 17 T cell receptor beta chains below, sequenced in a study of cytomegalovirus exposure and HLA in healthy donors. PCR was performed using 60 Vbeta and 13 Jbeta primers. Assay used: immunoSEQ multiplex PCR; TCRdb lists only in-frame clones, some missing. The sample consists of approximately 150,000 clones, about two thirds of them appearing once. Sequences were obtained from PBMCs. The source is a woman between 18 and 29 years old in good health and CMV-seropositive.

CDR3 coding DNA: TGCAGCGTGGTCAGTCTTTCCTTAACCTACGAGCAGTACTTC. Its protein product is CSVVSLSLTYEQYF. V gene TRBV29-1 combines with J gene TRBJ2-7; D call uncertain. Trimming took 6 bases from V and 2 from J, leaving 17 bases between them. Germline CDR1 is SQVTM and CDR2 is ANQGSEA. The CDR3 is 14 amino acids.

This clone has more than one count but fewer than ten. The chain joins TRBV4-1 to TRBJ1-4; D gene uncertain. Per the germline V gene, CDR1 is MGHRA and CDR2 is YSYEKL. The CDR3 totals 14 residues. Trimming pared 4 bases from V and 4 bases from J, leaving 10 bases between. CDR3 loop: CASSLPLNNEKLFF. CDR3 nucleotides: TGCGCCAGCAGCCTGCCCCTAAATAATGAAAAACTGTTTTTT.

The chain uses TRBV5-6 and TRBJ2-7; D remains ambiguous. The CDR3 spans 13 residues. The V end lost 4 bases, the J end lost 6 bases, and 14 bases lay between the germline ends. Per the germline V gene, CDR1 is SGHDT and CDR2 is YYEEEE. For the CDR3, the DNA is TGTGCCAGCAGCCCGTCAAGAAGTAGCGAGCAGTACTTC. It yields the protein CASSPSRSSEQYF.

About this clone itself: Because it lacks the conserved phenylalanine or tryptophan at the end, this CDR3 is likely a read error. Because the CDR3's place on the DNA is in doubt, the DNA is left out and the CDR3 is given as listed by TCRdb. J is TRBJ2-4 and V is TRBV6-4; no DNA check was done on the table's D call, TRBD2. The V gene's germline CDR1 is MRHNA and CDR2 SNTAGT. The CDR3 numbers 10 amino acids, ends counted. The CDR3: CASSDSKAPR.

The rearrangement links TRBV28 to TRBJ1-3; 8 bases align to TRBD1. V shed 5 bases and J 1 base; nucleotides not matched to a gene: 10. This CDR3 contains 17 residues. Germline CDR1 reads MDHEN; CDR2 reads SYDVKM. The CDR3 here is CASSPWGTGDSGNTIYF. CDR3 DNA: TGTGCCAGCAGTCCATGGGGGACAGGAGATTCTGGAAACACCATATATTTT.

The chain combines TRBV7-8 with TRBJ2-2; D might be TRBD2 (7 bases). Germline V gene sequence: CDR1 SGHVS, CDR2 FQNEAQ. CDR3 length: 16 residues. With 0 bases removed from V and 4 bases from J, the gap between germline ends came to 12 bases. The CDR3 loop reads CASSLAGGLRTGELFF. The CDR3 nucleotides are TGTGCCAGCAGCTTAGCGGGGGGGCTACGCACCGGGGAGCTGTTTTTT.

The chain employs TRBV5-6 and TRBJ1-5; 9 bases are shared with TRBD1. The CDR3 spans 15 residues. J lost 3 bases, V lost 4 bases, and 5 bases had no gene match. CDR1 and CDR2 from the germline V gene are SGHDT and YYEEEE. The CDR3: CASSGTGRDNQPQHF. The DNA for the CDR3 is TGTGCCAGCAGCGGGACAGGGAGGGACAATCAGCCCCAGCATTTT.

The rearrangement joins TRBV12-5 to TRBJ2-7; 10 nucleotides line up with TRBD1. The V segment lost 1 base and the J segment 3 bases; nucleotides outside the gene matches: 3. Germline V gene data show CDR1 as LGHNT and CDR2 as FRNRAP. The CDR3 consists of 15 residues. The CDR3 reads CASGLGGDRGYEQYF. As DNA, the CDR3 is TGTGCTAGTGGTTTGGGTGGGGACAGGGGCTACGAGCAGTACTTC.

This clone was picked up a small number of times. For the CDR3, the DNA is TGTGCCAGCTCACTTAGCAGGGAAGAGACCCAGTACTTC. It yields the protein CASSLSREETQYF. The chain couples TRBV18 to TRBJ2-5; D possibly corresponds to TRBD1 (5 bases). The CDR3 contains 13 residues. The germline V gene encodes CDR1 KGHSH and CDR2 LQKENI. Trimming removed 4 bases from V and 3 bases from J, with 9 bases in between.

The genes are TRBV18 and TRBJ2-7, with 9 bases that match TRBD1. Germline V CDR1 and CDR2: KGHSH, LQKENI. With 0 bases clipped from V and 5 bases from J, the junction kept 5 bases outside the gene matches. This CDR3 spans 15 amino acids. Here the CDR3 DNA reads TGTGCCAGCTCACCACCGGGGACAGGGTTCAACGAGCAGTACTTC. Residues: CASSPPGTGFNEQYF.

This clone has a handful of counts. The chain recombines TRBV4-1 with TRBJ2-3, with TRBD2 matching over 13 bases. The CDR3 extends over 18 amino acids. Germline V gene lookup returns CDR1 MGHRA and CDR2 YSYEKL. J gave up 4 bases and V 4 bases, and 11 bases lay outside the gene matches. CDR3 bases: TGCGCCAGCAGCCGTTCCTCCTTACTAGCGGGAGGGCCAGATACGCAGTATTTT. It encodes CASSRSSLLAGGPDTQYF.

For this clone: In the same sample, other DNA sequences code for this CDR3. V is TRBV29-1 and J is TRBJ2-7; a weak D match, TRBD1 (6 bases). This CDR3 spans 13 amino acids. CDR1 and CDR2 (germline): SQVTM, ANQGSEA. Trimming shortened V by 1 base and J by 3 bases, and 10 bases separated the two germline ends. The DNA for the CDR3 is TGCAGCGTTGAAGCCGGGACAAGCTACGAGCAGTACTTC. This encodes CSVEAGTSYEQYF.

The chain recombines TRBV18 with TRBJ2-7; tentatively, D is TRBD1 (5 bases). CDR1 and CDR2 from the germline V gene are KGHSH and LQKENI. The CDR3 contains 16 residues. V lost 3 bases and J 0 bases, leaving 15 bases between the germline ends. CDR3 coding DNA: TGTGCCAGCTCACCCCAGGACACCGCTCTCTCCTACGAGCAGTACTTC. It specifies CASSPQDTALSYEQYF.

The chain has TRBV5-1 and TRBJ2-2; D is undetermined. Deletions cut 5 bases from V and 4 bases from J, with 12 bases between. This CDR3 is built from 14 residues. The germline gives CDR1 SGHRS, CDR2 YFSETQ. CDR3 residues: CASSWASLTGELFF. CDR3 in DNA: TGCGCCAGCAGTTGGGCGAGCCTCACCGGGGAGCTGTTTTTT.

The chain employs TRBV27 and TRBJ2-2; D is possibly TRBD2 (5 bases). V lost 6 bases and J lost 6, with 11 bases in between. CDR3 length: 13 residues. CDR1 is MNHEY, CDR2 SMNVEV, per germline (reference sequence). The CDR3 loop is CASRVSRAGELFF. DNA for the CDR3: TGTGCCAGCAGGGTTTCGAGGGCCGGGGAGCTGTTTTTT.

This clone came up once. The V gene is TRBV7-3, the J gene TRBJ2-3; 9 bases agree with TRBD2. The trim removed 2 bases at V and 6 bases at J, leaving 9 bases unmatched. CDR3 length equals 16 residues. The germline V gene encodes CDR1 SGHTA and CDR2 FQGTGA. CDR3 residues: CASSLVGGGAVDTQYF. The CDR3 DNA is TGTGCCAGCAGCTTAGTGGGCGGGGGGGCGGTTGATACGCAGTATTTT.

The V gene is TRBV28, the J gene TRBJ2-7; tentative D call: TRBD1 (5 bases). With 6 bases removed from V and 3 bases from J, the gap between germline ends came to 12 bases. The CDR3 consists of 13 residues. The germline gives CDR1 MDHEN, CDR2 SYDVKM. CDR3 residues: CASSLDTYYEQYF. The CDR3 coding sequence is TGTGCCAGCAGCCTGGACACCTACTACGAGCAGTACTTC.